This entry lists 3 T cell receptor beta chains sequenced from one sample in a study of cytomegalovirus exposure and HLA in healthy donors. The PCR ran on 60 Vbeta and 13 Jbeta primers. Generated by immunoSEQ multiplex PCR, the TCRdb table keeps only in-frame clones and is missing some. Of about 94,000 clones in the sample, about three fifths were seen once. The material sequenced was PBMCs. These receptors all come from a man aged 30-40 years in good health and CMV-seronegative.

V is TRBV19 and J is TRBJ1-5; TRBD1 aligns across 7 bases. V lost 6 bases and J lost 1; bases outside the gene matches: 9. The CDR3 extends over 16 amino acids. Germline values: CDR1 LNHDA, CDR2 SQIVND (reference sequence). The CDR3 loop is CASRRQGGESNQPQHF. DNA of the CDR3: TGTGCCAGTAGACGACAGGGTGGGGAGAGCAATCAGCCCCAGCATTTT.

This clone was recorded a few times. V and J are TRBV5-5 and TRBJ1-5; a weak D match, TRBD1 (5 bases). The CDR3 runs 14 residues. Germline-derived CDR1 and CDR2 are SGHKS and YYEKEE (reference sequence). The ends were cut back, 1 base at V and 6 bases at J, with 11 bases in the middle. The CDR3 nucleotides are TGTGCCAGCAGCTTGCTGCAGGGCGGTCAGCCCCAGCATTTT. The encoded protein is CASSLLQGGQPQHF.

The rearrangement links TRBV19 to TRBJ2-1; D gene uncertain. Germline V gene lookup returns CDR1 LNHDA and CDR2 SQIVND (reference sequence). This CDR3 spans 13 amino acids. V was cut by 5 bases and J by 5 bases, with 10 bases left in between. This chain's CDR3 is CASSLDKHNEQFF. The CDR3 DNA reads TGTGCCAGTAGTCTCGACAAGCACAATGAGCAGTTCTTC. Complete variable domain (other parts from reference TRBV19 and TRBJ2-1): DGGITQSPKYLFRKEGQNVTLSCEQNLNHDAMYWYRQDPGQGLRLIYYSQIVNDFQKGDIAEGYSVSREKKESFPLTVTSAQKNPTAFYLCASSLDKHNEQFFGPGTRLTVL.